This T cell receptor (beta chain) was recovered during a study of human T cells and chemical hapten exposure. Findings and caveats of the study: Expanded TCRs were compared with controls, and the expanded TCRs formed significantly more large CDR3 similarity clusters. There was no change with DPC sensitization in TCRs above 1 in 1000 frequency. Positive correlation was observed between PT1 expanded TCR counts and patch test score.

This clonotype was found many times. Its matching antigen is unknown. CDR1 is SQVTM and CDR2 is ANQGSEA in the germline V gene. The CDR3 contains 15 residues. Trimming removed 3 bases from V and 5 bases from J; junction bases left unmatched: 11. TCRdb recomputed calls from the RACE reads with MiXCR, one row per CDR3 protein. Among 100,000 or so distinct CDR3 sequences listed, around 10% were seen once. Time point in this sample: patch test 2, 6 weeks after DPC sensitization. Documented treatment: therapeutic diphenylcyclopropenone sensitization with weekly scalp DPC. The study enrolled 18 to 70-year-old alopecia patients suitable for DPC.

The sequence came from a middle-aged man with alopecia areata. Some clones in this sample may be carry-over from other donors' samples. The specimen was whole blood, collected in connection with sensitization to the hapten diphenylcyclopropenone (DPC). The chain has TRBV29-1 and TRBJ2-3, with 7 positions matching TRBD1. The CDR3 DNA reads TGCAGCGTTGAGGACACAGGGGAGTATCAAGATACGCAGTATTTT. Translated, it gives CSVEDTGEYQDTQYF.